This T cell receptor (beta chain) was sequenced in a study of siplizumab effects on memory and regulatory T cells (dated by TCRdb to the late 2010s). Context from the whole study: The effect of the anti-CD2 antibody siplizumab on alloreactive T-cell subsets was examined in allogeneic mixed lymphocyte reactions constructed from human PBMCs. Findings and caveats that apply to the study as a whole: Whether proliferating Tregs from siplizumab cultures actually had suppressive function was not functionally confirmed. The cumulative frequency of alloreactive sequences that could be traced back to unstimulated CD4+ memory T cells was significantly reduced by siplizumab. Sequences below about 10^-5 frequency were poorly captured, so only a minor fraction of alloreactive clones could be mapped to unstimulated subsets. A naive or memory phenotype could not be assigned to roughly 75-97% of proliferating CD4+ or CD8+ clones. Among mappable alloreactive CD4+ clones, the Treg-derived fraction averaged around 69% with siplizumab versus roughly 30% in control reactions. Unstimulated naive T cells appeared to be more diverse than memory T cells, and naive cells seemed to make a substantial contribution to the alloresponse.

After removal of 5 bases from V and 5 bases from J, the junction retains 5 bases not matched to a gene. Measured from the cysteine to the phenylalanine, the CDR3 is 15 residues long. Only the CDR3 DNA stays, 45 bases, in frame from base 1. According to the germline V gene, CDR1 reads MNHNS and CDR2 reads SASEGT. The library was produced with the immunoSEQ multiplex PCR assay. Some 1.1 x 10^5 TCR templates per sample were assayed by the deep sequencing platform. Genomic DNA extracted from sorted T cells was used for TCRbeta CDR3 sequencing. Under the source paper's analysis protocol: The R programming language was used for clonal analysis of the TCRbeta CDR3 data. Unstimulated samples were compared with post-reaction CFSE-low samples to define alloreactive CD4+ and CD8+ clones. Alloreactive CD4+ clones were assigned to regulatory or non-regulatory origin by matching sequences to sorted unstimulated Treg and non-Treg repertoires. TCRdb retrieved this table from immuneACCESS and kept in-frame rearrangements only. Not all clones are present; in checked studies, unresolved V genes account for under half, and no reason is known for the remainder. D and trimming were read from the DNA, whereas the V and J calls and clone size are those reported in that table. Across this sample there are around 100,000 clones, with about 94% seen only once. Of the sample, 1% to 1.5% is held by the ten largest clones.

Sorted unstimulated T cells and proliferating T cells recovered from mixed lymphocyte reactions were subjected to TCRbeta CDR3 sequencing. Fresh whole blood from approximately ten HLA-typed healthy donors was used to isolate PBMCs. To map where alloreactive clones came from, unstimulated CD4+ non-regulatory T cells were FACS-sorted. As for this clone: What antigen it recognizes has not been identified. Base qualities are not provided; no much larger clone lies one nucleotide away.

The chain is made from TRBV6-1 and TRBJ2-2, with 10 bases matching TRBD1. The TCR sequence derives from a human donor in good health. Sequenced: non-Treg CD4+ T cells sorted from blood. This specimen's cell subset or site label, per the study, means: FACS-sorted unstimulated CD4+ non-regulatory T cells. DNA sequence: TGTGCCAGCAGTTTGGACAGGGGGGGGACCGGGGAGCTGTTTTTT. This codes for CASSLDRGGTGELFF.